The rows below give T cell receptor beta chains drawn from one sample of a study of response to subunit inactivated influenza vaccine. Via MiXCR, TCRdb re-called the RT-PCR reads, giving one row per CDR3 protein. The repertoire consists of roughly 290,000 distinct CDR3 sequences, with about a fifth occurring once and the leading ten covering roughly 10%. This material consisted of PBMCs from blood, taken about 20 months after vaccination. The receptors here all came from a man aged 50 to 69 who received an inactivated influenza vaccine. Each CDR3 is given with its conserved first and last residue. A D gene is named only where the DNA matches it firmly. The size field is filled for only some rows; it gives once, few, many or a size class.

j_gene,abundance,d_gene,v_gene,CDR3nt,CDR3aa
TRBJ1-2,-,TRBD1,TRBV6-5,TGTGCCAGCAGTTACACCCTGACAGGGGATGGCTACACCTTC,CASSYTLTGDGYTF
TRBJ2-1,few,-,TRBV29-1,TGCAGCGTTGAAGATCTTGCGGGCTACTCCTACAATGAGCAGTTCTTC,CSVEDLAGYSYNEQFF
TRBJ2-1,-,TRBD1,TRBV2,TGTGCCAGCAGTAAGACAGGGGAGCAGTTCTTC,CASSKTGEQFF
TRBJ2-1,-,-,TRBV7-2,TGTGCCAGCAGCTCCTCCCAGGGAACCTACAATGAGCAGTTCTTC,CASSSSQGTYNEQFF
TRBJ2-3,-,-,TRBV7-2,TGTGCCAGCAGCGTAGTTAGTGGGAAAGATACGCAGTATTTT,CASSVVSGKDTQYF
TRBJ1-2,-,-,TRBV20-1,TGCAGTGCTAGAATTAACGGTCAGCTCCCCGGGGGCTACACCTTC,CSARINGQLPGGYTF
TRBJ2-5,-,-,TRBV28,TGTGCCAGCACCCTGGGGGAGACCCAGTACTTC,CASTLGETQYF
TRBJ1-2,-,-,TRBV3-1,TGTGCCAGCAGCCAAGTGTCAAGGAATGGCTACACCTTC,CASSQVSRNGYTF
TRBJ1-2,few,TRBD1,TRBV11-2,TGTGCCAGCAGCCCCCTTTGGGACAGGGGGGACTATGGCTACACCTTC,CASSPLWDRGDYGYTF
TRBJ2-3,-,-,TRBV12-3/TRBV12-4,TGTGCCAGCAGTTTAGCTGCTAGACAGATGGATACGCAGTATTTT,CASSLAARQMDTQYF
TRBJ2-1,-,TRBD1,TRBV14,TGTGCCAGCAGCCCGGGACAGGGACCCTACAATGAGCAGTTCTTC,CASSPGQGPYNEQFF
TRBJ1-5,-,-,TRBV30,TGTGCCTGGAGCCTTGCAGACCATAGCAATCAGCCCCAGCATTTT,CAWSLADHSNQPQHF
TRBJ1-2,-,-,TRBV3-1,TGTGCCAGCAGCCAAGAAGGGGTATACTATGGCTACACCTTC,CASSQEGVYYGYTF
TRBJ2-5,-,TRBD2,TRBV20-1,TGCAGTGCGCAGCCTCCGGCGGGTTCCGGGACTAGCGGGGGGACCCAGTACTTC,CSAQPPAGSGTSGGTQYF
TRBJ2-6,few,-,TRBV5-1,TGCGCCAGCAGCCAAAGTAGGGGGACACAGTCATCTGGGGCCAACGTCCTGACTTTC,CASSQSRGTQSSGANVLTF
TRBJ1-6,few,-,TRBV20-1,TGCAGTGCTAGAGATTGGGTGGAGGTTTCACCCCTCCACTTT,CSARDWVEVSPLHF
TRBJ2-5,-,-,TRBV12-3/TRBV12-4,TGTGCCAGCAGTTCTAGGCCGGAGACCCAGTACTTC,CASSSRPETQYF
TRBJ2-7,-,-,TRBV23-1,TGCGCCAGCAGTCAACCCTACAGCAGAGGGCCCTACGAGCAGTACTTC,CASSQPYSRGPYEQYF
TRBJ2-5,-,-,TRBV20-1,TGCAGTGCTTCCGGGACAATTAAAGAGACCCAGTACTTC,CSASGTIKETQYF
TRBJ1-3,few,TRBD1,TRBV2,TGTGCCAGCAGTCGGGACAGTGGATCTGGAAACACCATATATTTT,CASSRDSGSGNTIYF
TRBJ2-5,-,-,TRBV24-1,TGTGCCACCAGTGATTTAGACAGCCAAGAGACCCAGTACTTC,CATSDLDSQETQYF
TRBJ2-1,-,-,TRBV7-8,TGTGCCAGCAGCTTCCCTTTGACAGTTTCCTACAATGAGCAGTTCTTC,CASSFPLTVSYNEQFF
TRBJ1-1,-,-,TRBV7-9,TGTGCCAGCAGCTTAGAGACGGCGAACACTGAAGCTTTCTTT,CASSLETANTEAFF
TRBJ1-5,-,-,TRBV19,TGTGCCAGTAGTATCCGATGGGGTAATCAGCCCCAGCATTTT,CASSIRWGNQPQHF
TRBJ2-5,few,TRBD1,TRBV4-3,TGCGCCAGCAGCCAAGGGACAGGGACAACCCAGTACTTC,CASSQGTGTTQYF
TRBJ1-2,-,-,TRBV10-3,TGTGCCATCAGTGAGTCACGGGATAACTATGGCTACACCTTC,CAISESRDNYGYTF
TRBJ2-3,-,TRBD1,TRBV7-6,TGTGCCAGCAGCTCAATGACAGGGAACACAGATACGCAGTATTTT,CASSSMTGNTDTQYF
TRBJ1-4,-,TRBD1,TRBV5-1,TGCGCCAGCAGCTTGGGGTACGACAGGGGGTATGAAAAACTGTTTTTT,CASSLGYDRGYEKLFF
TRBJ1-1,-,-,TRBV7-9,TGTGCCAGCAGCTTAGTTCGCAGGCTGAACACTGAAGCTTTCTTT,CASSLVRRLNTEAFF
TRBJ1-1,few,-,TRBV6-1,TGTGCCAGCAGTGAAGGTCCCCCAGACACCTACACTGAAGCTTTCTTT,CASSEGPPDTYTEAFF
TRBJ1-2,-,TRBD1,TRBV7-9,TGTGCCAGCTGGTCAGGGACAGAGGATGGCTACACCTTC,CASWSGTEDGYTF
TRBJ2-1,-,TRBD2,TRBV3-1,TGTGCCAGCAGCCTCGGGACTAGCGGGAGGGTACGGTTCAATGAGCAGTTCTTC,CASSLGTSGRVRFNEQFF
TRBJ2-5,few,-,TRBV3-1,TGTGCCAGCAGCCAAGATGCCCTCAAAGAGACCCAGTACTTC,CASSQDALKETQYF
TRBJ2-2,-,-,TRBV18,TGTGCCAGCTCACCACAGGGTTCCTACACCGGGGAGCTGTTTTTT,CASSPQGSYTGELFF
TRBJ2-5,once,TRBD2,TRBV5-1,TGCGCCAGCAGCTTGGAAGCGGGACGTCCGGAGACCCAGTACTTC,CASSLEAGRPETQYF
TRBJ1-1,few,-,TRBV5-6,TGTGCCAGCAGCTTTTACGGACAGACCGACACTGAAGCTTTCTTT,CASSFYGQTDTEAFF
TRBJ1-2,-,-,TRBV2,TGTGCACCCAGACGTGACAGAACTTTGGGGGGCTACACCTTC,CAPRRDRTLGGYTF
TRBJ2-7,-,TRBD2,TRBV6-2/TRBV6-3,TGTGCCAGCAGTTACGCCGGGAGGGCCTTCGAGCAGTACTTC,CASSYAGRAFEQYF
TRBJ2-7,once,-,TRBV28,TGTGCCAGCAAGCCCACGGGGCAGGGGTACGAGCAGTACTTC,CASKPTGQGYEQYF
TRBJ2-7,few,-,TRBV20-1,TGCAGTGCCGAATCCAGGGCTTCCTACGAGCAGTACTTC,CSAESRASYEQYF
TRBJ1-5,-,-,TRBV4-3,TGCGCCAGCAGCCAAGATGCGGGGGGGAGCAATCAGCCCCAGCATTTT,CASSQDAGGSNQPQHF
TRBJ1-5,-,TRBD1,TRBV4-1,TGCGCCAGCAGCCAATTTCCGGGACAGGTGTATAGCAATCAGCCCCAGCATTTT,CASSQFPGQVYSNQPQHF
TRBJ1-2,-,-,TRBV7-2,TGTGCCAGCAGCCCGTCGGGAGCTAACTATGGCTACACCTTC,CASSPSGANYGYTF
TRBJ2-1,-,-,TRBV4-2,TGTGCCAGCAGCCAAGTTTATGCGGCAAAGTACAATGAGCAGTTCTTC,CASSQVYAAKYNEQFF
TRBJ1-1,many,-,TRBV28,TGTGCCAGCAGTCTGAGGACCCTAGGGATGAACACTGAAGCTTTCTTT,CASSLRTLGMNTEAFF
TRBJ2-5,few,TRBD1,TRBV20-1,TGCAGTGCTATGAGGGCAGGGGGCCGGGAGACCCAGTACTTC,CSAMRAGGRETQYF
TRBJ2-3,-,-,TRBV20-1,TGCAGTTCGACCGCGGGCACAGATACGCAGTATTTT,CSSTAGTDTQYF
TRBJ2-2,few,-,TRBV29-1,TGCAGCGCATGCCCTAGCGCCAACACCGGGGAGCTGTTTTTT,CSACPSANTGELFF
TRBJ1-2,many,-,TRBV4-3,TGCGCCAGCAGCCAAGATTTGGGCCCCGAGTACGGCTACACCTTC,CASSQDLGPEYGYTF